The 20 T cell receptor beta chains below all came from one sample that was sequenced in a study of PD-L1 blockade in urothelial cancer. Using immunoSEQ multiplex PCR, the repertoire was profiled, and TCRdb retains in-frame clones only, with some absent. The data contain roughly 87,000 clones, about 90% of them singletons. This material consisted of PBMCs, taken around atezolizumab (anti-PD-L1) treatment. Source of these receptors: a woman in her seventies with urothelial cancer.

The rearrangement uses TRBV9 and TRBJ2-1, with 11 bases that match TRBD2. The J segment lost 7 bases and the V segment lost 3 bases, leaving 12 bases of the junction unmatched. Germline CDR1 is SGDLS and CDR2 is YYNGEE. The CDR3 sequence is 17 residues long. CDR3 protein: CASSGNLLAGDANEQFF. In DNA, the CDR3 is TGTGCCAGCAGCGGGAACTTACTAGCGGGAGATGCTAATGAGCAGTTCTTC.

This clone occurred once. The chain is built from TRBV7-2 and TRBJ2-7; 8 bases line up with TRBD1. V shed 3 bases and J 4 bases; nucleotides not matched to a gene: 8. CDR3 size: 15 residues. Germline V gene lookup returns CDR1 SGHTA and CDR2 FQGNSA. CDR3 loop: CASSLSRDRLYEQYF. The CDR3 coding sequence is TGTGCCAGCAGCTTGAGCCGGGACAGGCTATACGAGCAGTACTTC.

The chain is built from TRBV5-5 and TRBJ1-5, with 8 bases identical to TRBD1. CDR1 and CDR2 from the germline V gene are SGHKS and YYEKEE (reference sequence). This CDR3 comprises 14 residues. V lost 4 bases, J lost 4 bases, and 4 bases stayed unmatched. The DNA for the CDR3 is TGTGCCAGCAGCCCGGGACAGGAGAATCAGCCCCAGCATTTT. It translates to CASSPGQENQPQHF.

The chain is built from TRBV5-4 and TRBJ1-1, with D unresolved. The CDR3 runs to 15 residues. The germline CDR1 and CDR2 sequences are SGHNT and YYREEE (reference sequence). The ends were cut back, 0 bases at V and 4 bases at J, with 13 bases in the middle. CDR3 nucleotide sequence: TGTGCCAGCAGCTTGGCCTTTGACAAAGGCACTGAAGCTTTCTTT. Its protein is CASSLAFDKGTEAFF.

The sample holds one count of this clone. In DNA, the CDR3 is TGTGCCAGCAGCTTGGCCGGACAGGGCAATCAGCCCCAGCATTTT. Translation: CASSLAGQGNQPQHF. The rearrangement uses TRBV5-8 and TRBJ1-5; 7 nucleotides agree with TRBD1. The germline gives CDR1 SGHTS, CDR2 YDEGEE. CDR3 size: 15 residues. The ends lost 0 bases at V and 2 bases at J; junction bases unmatched: 2.

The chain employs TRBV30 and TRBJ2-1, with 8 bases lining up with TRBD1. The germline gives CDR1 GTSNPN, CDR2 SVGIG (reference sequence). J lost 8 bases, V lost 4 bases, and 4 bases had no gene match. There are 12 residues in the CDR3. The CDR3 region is CAWIDRGDEQFF. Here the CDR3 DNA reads TGTGCCTGGATTGACAGGGGTGATGAGCAGTTCTTC.

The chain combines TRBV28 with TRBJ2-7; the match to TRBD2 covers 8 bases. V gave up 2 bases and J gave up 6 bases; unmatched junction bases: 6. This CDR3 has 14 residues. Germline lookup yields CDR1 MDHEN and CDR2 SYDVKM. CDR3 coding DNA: TGTGCCAGCAGTTTAGGGGGACTAGGGGGCGAGCAGTACTTC. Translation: CASSLGGLGGEQYF.

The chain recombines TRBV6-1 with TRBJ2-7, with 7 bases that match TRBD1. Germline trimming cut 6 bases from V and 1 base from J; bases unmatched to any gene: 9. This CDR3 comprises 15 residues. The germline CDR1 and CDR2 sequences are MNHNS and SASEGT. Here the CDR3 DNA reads TGTGCCAGCAGAAAGGGGGCTGACAGATCCTACGAGCAGTACTTC. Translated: CASRKGADRSYEQYF.

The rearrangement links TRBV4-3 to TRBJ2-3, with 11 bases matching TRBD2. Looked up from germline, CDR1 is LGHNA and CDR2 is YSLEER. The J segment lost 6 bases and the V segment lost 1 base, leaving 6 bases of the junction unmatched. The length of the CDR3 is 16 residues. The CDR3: CASSQVLAGGLDTQYF. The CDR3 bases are TGCGCCAGCAGCCAAGTTTTAGCGGGGGGGCTTGATACGCAGTATTTT.

CDR3 DNA sequence: TGTGCCAGTAGAACGCGGACTAGCGGGGGCACAGATACGCAGTATTTT. As protein: CASRTRTSGGTDTQYF. The V and J genes are TRBV19 and TRBJ2-3, with 12 bases identical to TRBD2. Germline V gene lookup returns CDR1 LNHDA and CDR2 SQIVND (reference sequence). The V segment lost 6 bases and the J segment 1 base; nucleotides outside the gene matches: 5. This CDR3 has 16 amino acids.

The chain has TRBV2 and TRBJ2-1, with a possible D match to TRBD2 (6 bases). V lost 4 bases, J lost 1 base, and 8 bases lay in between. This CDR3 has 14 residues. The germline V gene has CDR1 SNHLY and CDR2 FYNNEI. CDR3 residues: CASSVSGSYNEQFF. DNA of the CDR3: TGTGCCAGCAGTGTCAGCGGGTCCTACAATGAGCAGTTCTTC.

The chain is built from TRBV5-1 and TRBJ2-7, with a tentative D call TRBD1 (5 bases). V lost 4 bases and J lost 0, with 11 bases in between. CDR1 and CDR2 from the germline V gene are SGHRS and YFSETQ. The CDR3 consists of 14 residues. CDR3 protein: CASSPATDSYEQYF. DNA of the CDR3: TGCGCCAGCAGCCCAGCGACAGACTCCTACGAGCAGTACTTC.

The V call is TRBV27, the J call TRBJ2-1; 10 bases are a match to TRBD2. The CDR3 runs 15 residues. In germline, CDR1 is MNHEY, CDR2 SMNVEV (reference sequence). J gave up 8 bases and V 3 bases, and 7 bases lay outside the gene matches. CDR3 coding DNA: TGTGCCAGCAGTTTTGGAACTAGCGGGGTCGATGAGCAGTTCTTC. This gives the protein CASSFGTSGVDEQFF.

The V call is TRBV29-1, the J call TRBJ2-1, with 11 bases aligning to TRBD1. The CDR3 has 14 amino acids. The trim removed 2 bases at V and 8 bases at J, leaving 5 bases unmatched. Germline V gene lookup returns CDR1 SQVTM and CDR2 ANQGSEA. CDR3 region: CSVELGQGGDEQFF. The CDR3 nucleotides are TGCAGCGTTGAATTGGGACAGGGGGGCGATGAGCAGTTCTTC.

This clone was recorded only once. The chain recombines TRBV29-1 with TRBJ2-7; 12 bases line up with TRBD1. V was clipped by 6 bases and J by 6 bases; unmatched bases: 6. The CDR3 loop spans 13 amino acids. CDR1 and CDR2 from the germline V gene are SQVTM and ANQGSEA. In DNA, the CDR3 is TGCAGCGTGGGACAGGGGGCTGTCTCCGAGCAGTACTTC. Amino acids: CSVGQGAVSEQYF.

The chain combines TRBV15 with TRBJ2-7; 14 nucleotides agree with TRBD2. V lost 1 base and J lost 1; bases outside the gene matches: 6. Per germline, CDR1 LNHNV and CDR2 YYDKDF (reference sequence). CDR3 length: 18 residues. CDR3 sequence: CATSRAGLAGELSYEQYF. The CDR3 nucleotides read TGTGCCACCAGCAGAGCGGGACTAGCGGGAGAATTGTCCTACGAGCAGTACTTC.

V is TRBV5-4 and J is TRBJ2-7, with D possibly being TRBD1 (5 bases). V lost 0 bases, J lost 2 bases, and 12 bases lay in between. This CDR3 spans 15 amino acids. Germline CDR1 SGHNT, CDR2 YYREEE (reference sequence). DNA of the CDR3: TGTGCCAGCAGCTTGGAGACAGCGTCTCCCTACGAGCAGTACTTC. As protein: CASSLETASPYEQYF.

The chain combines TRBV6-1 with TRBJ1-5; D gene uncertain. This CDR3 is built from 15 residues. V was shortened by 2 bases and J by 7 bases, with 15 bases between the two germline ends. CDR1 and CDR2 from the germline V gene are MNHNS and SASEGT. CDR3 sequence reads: CASSELTRVRQPQHF. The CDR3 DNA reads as TGTGCCAGCAGTGAATTAACGAGGGTGCGCCAGCCCCAGCATTTT.

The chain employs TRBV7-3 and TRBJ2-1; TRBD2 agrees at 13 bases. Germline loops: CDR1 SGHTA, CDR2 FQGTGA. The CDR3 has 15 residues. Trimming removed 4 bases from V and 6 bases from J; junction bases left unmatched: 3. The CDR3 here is CASSSRTSGSNEQFF. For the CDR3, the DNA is TGTGCCAGCAGCTCCCGGACTAGCGGGAGCAATGAGCAGTTCTTC.

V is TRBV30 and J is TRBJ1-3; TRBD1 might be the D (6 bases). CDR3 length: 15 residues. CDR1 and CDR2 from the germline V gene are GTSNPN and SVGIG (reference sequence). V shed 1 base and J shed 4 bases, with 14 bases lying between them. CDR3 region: CAWSDTTGPGNTIYF. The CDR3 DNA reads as TGTGCCTGGAGTGACACCACAGGGCCCGGAAACACCATATATTTT.